One T cell receptor beta chain is described in this entry. Its antigen is unknown. The authors made TCR cDNA by 5'RACE template switching, adding a universal primer site and UMIs. TCRdb redid the calling of the 5' RACE reads with MiXCR, one entry per CDR3 protein. This sample has hundreds of thousands of distinct CDR3 sequences, with around 13% found just once. V trimming: 6 bases; J trimming: 8 bases; junction bases outside the gene matches: 19. The CDR3 has 17 residues. The V gene's germline CDR1 is SGHTA and CDR2 FQGNSA. The data stem from a study of T cells after yellow fever vaccination. Study-level results: A secondary response was less intense yet reached its peak sooner, at day 5 versus 15.

This receptor was identified in a man between 18 and 35 years old who received the YFV17D yellow fever vaccine. The specimen was CD4+ T cells sorted from PBMCs, collected 15 days after the yellow fever booster vaccination. The chain carries TRBV7-2 and TRBJ1-2, with 9 bases matching TRBD1. CDR3 sequence reads: CASSSRQGVRAAHGYTF. DNA of the CDR3: TGTGCCAGCAGTTCCCGACAGGGGGTGAGGGCGGCTCACGGCTACACCTTC.